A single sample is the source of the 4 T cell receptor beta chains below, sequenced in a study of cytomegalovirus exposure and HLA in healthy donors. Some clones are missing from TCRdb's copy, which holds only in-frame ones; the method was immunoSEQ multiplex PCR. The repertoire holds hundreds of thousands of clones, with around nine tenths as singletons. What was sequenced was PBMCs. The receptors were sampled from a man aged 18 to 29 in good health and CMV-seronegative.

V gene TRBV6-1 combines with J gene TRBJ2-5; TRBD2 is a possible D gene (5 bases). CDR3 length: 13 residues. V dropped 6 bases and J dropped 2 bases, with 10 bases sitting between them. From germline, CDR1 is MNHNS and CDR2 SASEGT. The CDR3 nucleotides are TGTGCCAGCAGCGGGATTGCTCAAGAGACCCAGTACTTC. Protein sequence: CASSGIAQETQYF.

CDR3 sequence reads: CASGAGPESYGYTF. The CDR3 DNA is TGTGCCAGCGGAGCAGGGCCAGAAAGCTATGGCTACACCTTC. The rearrangement links TRBV6-6 to TRBJ1-2; D may be TRBD1 (5 bases). The CDR3 consists of 14 residues. V was cut by 8 bases and J by 4 bases, with 17 bases left in between. Germline V lookup: CDR1 MNHNY, CDR2 SVGAGI (reference sequence).

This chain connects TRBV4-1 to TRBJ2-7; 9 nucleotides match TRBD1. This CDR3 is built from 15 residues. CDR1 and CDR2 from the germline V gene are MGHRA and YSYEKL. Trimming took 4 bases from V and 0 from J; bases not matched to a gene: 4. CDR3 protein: CASSLSGQGSYEQYF. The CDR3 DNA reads TGCGCCAGCAGCCTATCGGGACAGGGCTCCTACGAGCAGTACTTC.

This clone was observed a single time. CDR3 region: CASSPLVGGSTGELFF. CDR3 DNA sequence: TGTGCCAGCTCACCACTCGTGGGAGGGAGCACCGGGGAGCTGTTTTTT. The chain recombines TRBV18 with TRBJ2-2, with 7 positions matching TRBD2. This CDR3 spans 16 amino acids. Germline trimming cut 1 base from V and 4 bases from J; bases unmatched to any gene: 6. Germline V gene sequence: CDR1 KGHSH, CDR2 LQKENI.